This entry lists 14 T cell receptor beta chains sequenced from one sample in a study of T-cell reconstitution after alpha-beta-depleted transplantation in children. For TCRbeta, the library was prepared with unique molecular identifiers. TCRdb re-called the PCR reads through MiXCR, storing one row per CDR3 protein. The table includes 400,000 to 500,000 distinct CDR3 sequences, approximately 10% detected once. The material was PBMCs from the stem cell graft donor, obtained from the stem cell graft. All receptors come from a human donor who donated a stem cell graft to a child with acute myeloid leukemia.

CDR3 amino acids: CASSSTGTSGTYEQYF. The CDR3 DNA follows: TGCGCCAGCAGCTCCACCGGGACTAGCGGAACCTACGAGCAGTACTTC. The V and J genes are TRBV5-1 and TRBJ2-7; 11 bases are shared with TRBD2. The CDR3 extends over 16 amino acids. The germline V gene has CDR1 SGHRS and CDR2 YFSETQ. With V trimmed by 3 bases and J by 2 bases, 7 bases remained unmatched.

This clonotype has more than one count but fewer than ten. The chain joins TRBV6-2 or TRBV6-3 to TRBJ2-1, with D perhaps matching TRBD2 (6 bases). The CDR3 spans 14 residues. Germline lookup yields CDR1 MNHEY and CDR2 SVGEGT. V lost 4 bases and J 6 bases, leaving 13 bases between the germline ends. The CDR3 DNA reads TGTGCCAGCAGTTTACGGCTAGCGAGCAATGAGCAGTTCTTC. The encoded protein is CASSLRLASNEQFF.

In its sample, this clonotype was seen a few times. This sequence joins TRBV27 and TRBJ2-7; D might be TRBD1 or TRBD2, each matching 5 bases. This CDR3 is 14 amino acids long. With 5 bases removed from V and 2 bases from J, the gap between germline ends came to 13 bases. CDR1 and CDR2 from the germline V gene are MNHEY and SMNVEV (reference sequence). In DNA, the CDR3 is TGTGCCAGCAGTCCCAGCCGGGGACCCTACGAGCAGTACTTC. Translating it yields CASSPSRGPYEQYF.

The V gene is TRBV25-1, the J gene TRBJ2-5; maybe TRBD2 (7 bases). The germline CDR1 and CDR2 sequences are MGHDK and SYGVNS. CDR3 length: 14 amino acids. V lost 5 bases and J lost 4, with 14 bases in between. Written as DNA, the CDR3 is TGTGCCAGCAGTTACCACGGGGGGCGAGAGACCCAGTACTTC. Translated: CASSYHGGRETQYF. Complete variable domain (other parts from reference TRBV25-1 and TRBJ2-5): EADIYQTPRYLVIGTGKKITLECSQTMGHDKMYWYQQDPGMELHLIHYSYGVNSTEKGDLSSESTVSRIRTEHFPLTLESARPSHTSQYLCASSYHGGRETQYFGPGTRLLVL.

The chain combines TRBV7-9 with TRBJ2-2; possible D gene TRBD1, 6 bases. The CDR3 runs 13 residues. CDR1 and CDR2 from the germline V gene are SEHNR and FQNEAQ (reference sequence). V was trimmed by 8 bases and J by 1 base, leaving 8 bases between them. CDR3 protein: CASRQENTGELFF. DNA for the CDR3: TGTGCCAGCCGACAGGAGAACACCGGGGAGCTGTTTTTT.

Ten or more counts support this clonotype. The rearrangement links TRBV7-2 to TRBJ2-5; a weak D match, TRBD2 (5 bases). Deletions cut 3 bases from V and 5 bases from J, with 16 bases between. This CDR3 is built from 15 residues. Looked up from germline, CDR1 is SGHTA and CDR2 is FQGNSA. In nucleotides, the CDR3 is TGTGCCAGCAGCTTGGACTCGTCCTCGGTGGAGACCCAGTACTTC. Residues: CASSLDSSSVETQYF. Full variable domain (missing parts from reference TRBV7-2 and TRBJ2-5): GAGVSQSPSNKVTEKGKDVELRCDPISGHTALYWYRQSLGQGLEFLIYFQGNSAPDKSGLPSDRFSAERTGGSVSTLTIQRTQQEDSAVYLCASSLDSSSVETQYFGPGTRLLVL.

The chain has TRBV4-1 and TRBJ2-7; the D gene is possibly TRBD2 (6 bases). The germline gives CDR1 MGHRA, CDR2 YSYEKL. This CDR3 has 18 amino acids. Deletions cut 0 bases from V and 5 bases from J, with 23 bases between. The CDR3: CASSQDSSAGGISNEQYF. The CDR3 DNA reads TGCGCCAGCAGCCAAGACTCCTCGGCCGGCGGGATTTCCAACGAGCAGTACTTC.

The V call is TRBV27, the J call TRBJ2-6; D gene uncertain. V was trimmed by 2 bases and J by 0 bases, leaving 8 bases between them. CDR1 is MNHEY, CDR2 SMNVEV, per germline (reference sequence). This CDR3 region has 16 residues. Here the CDR3 reads CASSLDGNSGANVLTF. Written as DNA, the CDR3 is TGTGCCAGCAGTTTAGACGGAAACTCTGGGGCCAACGTCCTGACTTTC.

This clonotype was observed at least ten times. The chain carries TRBV6-5 and TRBJ1-2; D possibly corresponds to TRBD1 (6 bases). CDR1 is MNHEY and CDR2 is SVGAGI in the germline V gene. The CDR3 contains 11 residues. The V gene lost 6 bases and the J gene lost 8 bases, with 10 bases spanning the gap. CDR3 region: CASRIGGGYTF. The CDR3, as DNA: TGTGCCAGCAGGATAGGGGGGGGCTACACCTTC.

The V gene is TRBV14, the J gene TRBJ1-1; D perhaps matches TRBD1 (6 bases). V was pared by 4 bases and J by 4 bases, with 19 bases between. The CDR3 is 16 residues long. CDR1 is SGHDN, CDR2 FVKESK, per germline. The CDR3 bases are TGTGCCAGCAGCCCTGGACAGTCAATTAAGCTCACTGAAGCTTTCTTT. Its translation is CASSPGQSIKLTEAFF.

This clonotype was observed a handful of times. This chain connects TRBV6-1 to TRBJ2-5, with 7 bases aligning to TRBD2. CDR3 length equals 14 residues. The germline V gene has CDR1 MNHNS and CDR2 SASEGT. The V and J ends lost 4 bases and 5 bases, in that order; junction bases with no gene match: 7. The CDR3, as DNA: TGTGCCAGCAGTGCATCCTGGGGGGGTGAGACCCAGTACTTC. Encoded protein: CASSASWGGETQYF.

The rearrangement joins TRBV11-2 to TRBJ2-6; TRBD1 might be the D (5 bases). Trimming pared 1 base from V and 2 bases from J, leaving 12 bases between. Per the germline V gene, CDR1 is SGHAT and CDR2 is FQNNGV. CDR3 length equals 17 residues. In nucleotides, the CDR3 is TGTGCCAGCAGCTTAGTAACAGGTCTACCTGGGGCCAACGTCCTGACTTTC. Protein: CASSLVTGLPGANVLTF.

The J gene is TRBJ2-3, the V gene TRBV28, with D possibly being TRBD1 (5 bases). Germline CDR1 and CDR2: MDHEN and SYDVKM. V lost 5 bases, J lost 5 bases, and 8 bases lay in between. CDR3 length equals 12 residues. The CDR3 spells CASSKGVDTQYF. CDR3 bases: TGTGCCAGCAGTAAAGGGGTAGATACGCAGTATTTT.

This clonotype showed up just a few times. The chain recombines TRBV20-1 with TRBJ2-3; D remains ambiguous. The CDR3 totals 12 residues. The ends were cut back, 3 bases at V and 0 bases at J, with 4 bases in the middle. The germline gives CDR1 DFQATT, CDR2 SNEGSKA (reference sequence). The CDR3 loop is CSASTSTDTQYF. The CDR3 DNA reads as TGCAGTGCTAGCACTAGCACAGATACGCAGTATTTT.